What follows is one T cell receptor (beta chain) and its context. What it recognizes is unknown. Per the germline V gene, CDR1 is MDHEN and CDR2 is SYDVKM. This CDR3 spans 13 amino acids. V lost 6 bases to trimming and J lost 5 bases, with 11 bases between them. The data are from a study of post-analysis software for immune sequencing data. Turning to the study itself: Secondary progressive, relapsing-remitting and progressive-relapsing multiple sclerosis were among the included disease courses. Study-wide results and caveats: Batch-matched samples strongly co-clustered by F measure. Patients had higher frequencies than controls of roughly five TRBV segments, including TRBV5-6, TRBV5-1 and TRBV20-1. Significantly decreased normalized Chao1 diversity was recorded for multiple sclerosis patients relative to controls.

Prepared TCR beta cDNA libraries contained unique molecular identifiers. Some 500,000 cDNA molecules were obtained per 1 to 10 million input T cells. TCRdb reprocessed the PCR reads with MiXCR, giving one entry per CDR3 protein. Among over 300,000 distinct CDR3 sequences, 30% to 45% were seen once, and the ten largest hold roughly 13%. The chain is built from TRBV28 and TRBJ2-1; a possible D gene is TRBD1 (6 bases). This TCR came from a girl aged 5-17 years with multiple sclerosis. Sequencing was performed on blood. Written as DNA, the CDR3 is TGTGCCAGCAGGTCGGACAGCCACAATGAGCAGTTCTTC. Translation: CASRSDSHNEQFF.